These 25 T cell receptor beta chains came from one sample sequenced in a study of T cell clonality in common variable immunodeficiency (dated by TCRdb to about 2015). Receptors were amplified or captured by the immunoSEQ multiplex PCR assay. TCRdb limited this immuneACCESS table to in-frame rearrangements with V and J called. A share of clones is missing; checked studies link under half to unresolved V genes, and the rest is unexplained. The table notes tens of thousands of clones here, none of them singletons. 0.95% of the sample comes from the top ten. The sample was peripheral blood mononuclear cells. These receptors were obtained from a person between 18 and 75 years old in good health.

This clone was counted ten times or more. The CDR3: CASSVDRGGETQYF. CDR3 DNA, as far as it was read: TGTGCCAGTAGTGTGGACAGGGGGGGAGAGACC. The chain is built from TRBV19 and TRBJ2-5; 10 bases are a match to TRBD1. The CDR3 goes on 3 residues after the read ends, and that part is filled in from the germline J gene. The J segment lost 4 bases and the V segment lost 5 bases, leaving 4 bases of the junction unmatched. This CDR3 comprises 14 residues. Per the germline V gene, CDR1 is LNHDA and CDR2 is SQIVND (reference sequence).

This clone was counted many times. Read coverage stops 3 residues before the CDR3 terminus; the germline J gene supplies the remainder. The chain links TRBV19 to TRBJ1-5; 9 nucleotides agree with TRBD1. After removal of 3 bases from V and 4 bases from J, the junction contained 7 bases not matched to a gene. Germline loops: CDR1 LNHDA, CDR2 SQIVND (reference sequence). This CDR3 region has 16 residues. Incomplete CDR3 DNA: TGTGCCAGTAGTATGTACCCGGGACAGGGTAATCAGCCC. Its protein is CASSMYPGQGNQP. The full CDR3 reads CASSMYPGQGNQPQHF.

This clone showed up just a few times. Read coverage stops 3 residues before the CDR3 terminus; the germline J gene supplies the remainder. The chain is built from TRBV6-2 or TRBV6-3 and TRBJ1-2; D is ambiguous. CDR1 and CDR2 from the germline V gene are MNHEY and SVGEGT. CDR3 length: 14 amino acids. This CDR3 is CASNLALSYNDYTF. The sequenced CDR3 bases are TGTGCCAGCAATTTAGCGTTATCCTACAATGAC.

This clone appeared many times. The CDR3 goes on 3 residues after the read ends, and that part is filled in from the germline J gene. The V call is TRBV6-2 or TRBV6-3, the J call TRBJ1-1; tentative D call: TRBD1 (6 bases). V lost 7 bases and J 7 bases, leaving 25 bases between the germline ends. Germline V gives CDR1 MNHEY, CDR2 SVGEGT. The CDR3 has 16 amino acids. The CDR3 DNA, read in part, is TGTGCCAGCACTCTCGCGGGGGGCAGGGTAGTTTATGAA. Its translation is CASTLAGGRVVYE. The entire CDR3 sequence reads CASTLAGGRVVYEAFF.

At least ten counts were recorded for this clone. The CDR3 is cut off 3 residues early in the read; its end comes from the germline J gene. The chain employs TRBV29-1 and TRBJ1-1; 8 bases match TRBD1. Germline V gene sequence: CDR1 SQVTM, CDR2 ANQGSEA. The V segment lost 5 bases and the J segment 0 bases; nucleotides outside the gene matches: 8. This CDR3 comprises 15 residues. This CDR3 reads CSVLIRGRLNTEAFF. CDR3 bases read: TGCAGCGTTCTTATCAGGGGGCGGCTGAACACTGAA.

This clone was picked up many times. The CDR3 DNA, read in part, is TGTGCCTGGAGTGTACATTCCTATAATTCACCC. It is translated as CAWSVHSYNSP. The entire CDR3 protein is CAWSVHSYNSPLHF. V and J are TRBV30 and TRBJ1-6; D uncertain. The read is 3 residues too short to cover the CDR3 end, so that end is filled in from the germline J gene. Germline V gene sequence: CDR1 GTSNPN, CDR2 SVGIG (reference sequence). Trimming stripped 0 bases from V and 1 base from J, with 4 bases between. The CDR3 spans 14 residues. The full variable domain, rest sourced from reference TRBV30 and TRBJ1-6, is SQTIHQWPATLVQPVGSPLSLECTVEGTSNPNLYWYRQAAGRGLQLLFYSVGIGQISSEVPQNLSASRPQDRQFILSSKKLLLSDSGFYLCAWSVHSYNSPLHFGNGTRLTVT.

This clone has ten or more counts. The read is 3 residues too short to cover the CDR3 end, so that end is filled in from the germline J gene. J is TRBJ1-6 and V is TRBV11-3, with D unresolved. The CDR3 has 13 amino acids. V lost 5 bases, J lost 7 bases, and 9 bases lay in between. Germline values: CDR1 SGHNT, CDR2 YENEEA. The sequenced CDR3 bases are TGTGCCAGCAGCCCTGGCCCAAATTCACCC. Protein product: CASSPGPNSP. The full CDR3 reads CASSPGPNSPLHF.

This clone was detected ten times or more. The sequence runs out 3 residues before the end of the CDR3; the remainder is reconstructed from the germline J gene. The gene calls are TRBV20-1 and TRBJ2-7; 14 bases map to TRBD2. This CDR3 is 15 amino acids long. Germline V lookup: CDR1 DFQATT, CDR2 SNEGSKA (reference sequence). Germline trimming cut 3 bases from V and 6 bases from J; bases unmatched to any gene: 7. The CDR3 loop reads CSARRPGTSGGEQYF. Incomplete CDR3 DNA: TGCAGTGCTAGGCGACCCGGGACTAGCGGGGGCGAG.

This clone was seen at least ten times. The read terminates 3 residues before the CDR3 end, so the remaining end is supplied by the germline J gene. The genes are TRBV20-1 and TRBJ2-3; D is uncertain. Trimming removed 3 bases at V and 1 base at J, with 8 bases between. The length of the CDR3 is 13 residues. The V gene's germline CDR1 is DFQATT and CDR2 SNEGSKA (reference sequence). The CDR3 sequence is CSARLAGTDTQYF. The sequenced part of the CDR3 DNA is TGCAGTGCTAGGCTGGCAGGCACAGATACG.

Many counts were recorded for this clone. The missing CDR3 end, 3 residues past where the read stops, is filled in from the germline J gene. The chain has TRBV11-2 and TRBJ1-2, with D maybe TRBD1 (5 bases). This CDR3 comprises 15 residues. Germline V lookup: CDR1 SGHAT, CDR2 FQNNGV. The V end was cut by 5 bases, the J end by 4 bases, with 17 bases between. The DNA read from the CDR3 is TGTGCCAGCAGCCCCCTTCTCGAGGGGCCCTATGGC. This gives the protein CASSPLLEGPYG. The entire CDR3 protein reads CASSPLLEGPYGYTF.

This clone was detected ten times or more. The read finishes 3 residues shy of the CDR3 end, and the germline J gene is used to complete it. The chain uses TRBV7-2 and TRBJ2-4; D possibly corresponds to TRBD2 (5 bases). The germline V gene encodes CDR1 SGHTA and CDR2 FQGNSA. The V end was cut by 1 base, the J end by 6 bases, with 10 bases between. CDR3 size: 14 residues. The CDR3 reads CASSLGTRGNIQYF. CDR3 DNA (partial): TGTGCCAGCAGCTTAGGGACCCGGGGAAACATT.

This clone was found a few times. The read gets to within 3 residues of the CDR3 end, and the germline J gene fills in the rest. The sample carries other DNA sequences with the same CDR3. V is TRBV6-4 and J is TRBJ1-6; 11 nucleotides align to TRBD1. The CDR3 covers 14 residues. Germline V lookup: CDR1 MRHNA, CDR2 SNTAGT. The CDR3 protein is CASSDGTGGSPLHF. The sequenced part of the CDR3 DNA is TGTGCCAGCAGTGACGGGACAGGGGGTTCGCCC.

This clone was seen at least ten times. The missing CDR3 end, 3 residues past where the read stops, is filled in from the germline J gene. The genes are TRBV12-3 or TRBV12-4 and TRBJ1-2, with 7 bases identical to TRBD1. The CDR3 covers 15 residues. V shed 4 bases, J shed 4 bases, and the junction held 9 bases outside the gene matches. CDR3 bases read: TGTGCCAGCAGTTACTTGAGGGGGCGATCCTATGGC. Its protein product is CASSYLRGRSYG. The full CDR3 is CASSYLRGRSYGYTF.

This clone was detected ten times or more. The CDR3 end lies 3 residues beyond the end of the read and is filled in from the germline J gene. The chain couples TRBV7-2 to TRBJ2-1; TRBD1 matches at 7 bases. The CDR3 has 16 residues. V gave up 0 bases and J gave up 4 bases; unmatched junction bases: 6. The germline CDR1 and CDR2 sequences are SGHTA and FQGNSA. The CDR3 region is CASSLAGTARYNEQFF. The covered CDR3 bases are TGTGCCAGCAGCTTAGCTGGGACAGCTAGATACAATGAG.

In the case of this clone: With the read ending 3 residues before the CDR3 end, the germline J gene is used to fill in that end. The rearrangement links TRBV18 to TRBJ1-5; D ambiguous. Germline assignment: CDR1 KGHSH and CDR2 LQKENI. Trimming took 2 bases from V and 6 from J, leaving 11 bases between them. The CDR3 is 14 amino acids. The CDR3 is CASSPGLSSQPQHF. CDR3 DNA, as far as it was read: TGTGCCAGCTCACCAGGACTTTCGAGTCAGCCC.

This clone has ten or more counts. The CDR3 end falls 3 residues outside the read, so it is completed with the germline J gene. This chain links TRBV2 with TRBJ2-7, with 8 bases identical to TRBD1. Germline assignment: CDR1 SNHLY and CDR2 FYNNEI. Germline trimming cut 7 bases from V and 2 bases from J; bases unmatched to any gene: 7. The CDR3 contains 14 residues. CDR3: CASNRDRWTYEQYF. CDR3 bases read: TGTGCCAGCAACCGGGACAGGTGGACCTACGAG. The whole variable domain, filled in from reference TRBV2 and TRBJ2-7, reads EPEVTQTPSHQVTQMGQEVILRCVPISNHLYFYWYRQILGQKVEFLVSFYNNEISEKSEIFDDQFSVERPDGSNFTLKIRSTKLEDSAMYFCASNRDRWTYEQYFGPGTRLTVT.

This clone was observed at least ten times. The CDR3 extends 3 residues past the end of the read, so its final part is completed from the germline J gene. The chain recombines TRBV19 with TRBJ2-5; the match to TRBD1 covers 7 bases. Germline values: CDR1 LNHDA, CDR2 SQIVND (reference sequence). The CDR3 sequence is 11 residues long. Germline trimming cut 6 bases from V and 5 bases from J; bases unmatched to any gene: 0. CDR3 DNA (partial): TGTGCCAGTAGACAGGGGGAGACC. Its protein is CASRQGET. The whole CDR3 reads CASRQGETQYF.

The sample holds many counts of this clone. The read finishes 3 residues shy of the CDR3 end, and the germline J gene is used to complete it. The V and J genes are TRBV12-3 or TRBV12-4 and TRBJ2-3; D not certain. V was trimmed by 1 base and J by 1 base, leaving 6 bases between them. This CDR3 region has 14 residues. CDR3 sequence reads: CASSLDIRTDTQYF. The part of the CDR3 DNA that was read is TGTGCCAGCAGTTTAGATATTCGCACAGATACG.

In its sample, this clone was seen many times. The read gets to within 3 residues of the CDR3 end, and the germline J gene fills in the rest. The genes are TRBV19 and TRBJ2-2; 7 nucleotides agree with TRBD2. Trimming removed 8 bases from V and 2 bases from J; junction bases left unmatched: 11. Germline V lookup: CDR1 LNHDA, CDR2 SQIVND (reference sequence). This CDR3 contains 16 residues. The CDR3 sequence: CASLAGAKLNTGELFF. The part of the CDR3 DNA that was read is TGTGCCAGTTTGGCGGGAGCTAAATTAAACACCGGGGAG.

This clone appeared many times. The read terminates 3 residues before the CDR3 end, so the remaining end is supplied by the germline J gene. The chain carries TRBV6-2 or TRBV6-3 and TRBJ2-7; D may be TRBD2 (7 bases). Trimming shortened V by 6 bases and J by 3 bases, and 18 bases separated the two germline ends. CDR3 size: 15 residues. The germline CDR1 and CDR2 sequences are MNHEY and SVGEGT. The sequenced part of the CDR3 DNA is TGTGCCAGCAGAACACCCCGGGGGGCTAACTACGAG. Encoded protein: CASRTPRGANYE. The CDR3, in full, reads CASRTPRGANYEQYF.

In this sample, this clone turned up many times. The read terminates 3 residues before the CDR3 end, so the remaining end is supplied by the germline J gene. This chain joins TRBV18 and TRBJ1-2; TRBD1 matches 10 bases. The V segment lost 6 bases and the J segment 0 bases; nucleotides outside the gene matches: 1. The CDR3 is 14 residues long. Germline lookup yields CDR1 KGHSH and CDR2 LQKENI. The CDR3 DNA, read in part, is TGTGCCAGCTCCGGACAGGGGGCTAACTATGGC. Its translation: CASSGQGANYG. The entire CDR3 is CASSGQGANYGYTF. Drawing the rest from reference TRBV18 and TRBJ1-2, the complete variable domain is NAGVMQNPRHLVRRRGQEARLRCSPMKGHSHVYWYRQLPEEGLKFMVYLQKENIIDESGMPKERFSAEFPKEGPSILRIQQVVRGDSAAYFCASSGQGANYGYTFGSGTRLTVV.

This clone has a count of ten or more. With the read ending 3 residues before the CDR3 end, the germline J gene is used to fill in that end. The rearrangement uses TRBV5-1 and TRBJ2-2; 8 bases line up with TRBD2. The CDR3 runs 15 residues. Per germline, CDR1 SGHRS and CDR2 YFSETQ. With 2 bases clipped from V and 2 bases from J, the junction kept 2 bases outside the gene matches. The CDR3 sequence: CASSLLAGNTGELFF. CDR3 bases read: TGCGCCAGCAGCTTATTAGCGGGAAACACCGGGGAG.

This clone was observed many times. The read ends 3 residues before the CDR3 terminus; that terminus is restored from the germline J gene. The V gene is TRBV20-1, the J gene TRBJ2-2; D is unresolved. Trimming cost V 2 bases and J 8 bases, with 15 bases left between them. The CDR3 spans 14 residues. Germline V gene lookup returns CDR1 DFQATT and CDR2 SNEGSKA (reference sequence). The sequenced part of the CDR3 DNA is TGCAGTGCTAGAAACCTAGGCATTACAGGGGAG. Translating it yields CSARNLGITGE. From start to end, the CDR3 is CSARNLGITGELFF.

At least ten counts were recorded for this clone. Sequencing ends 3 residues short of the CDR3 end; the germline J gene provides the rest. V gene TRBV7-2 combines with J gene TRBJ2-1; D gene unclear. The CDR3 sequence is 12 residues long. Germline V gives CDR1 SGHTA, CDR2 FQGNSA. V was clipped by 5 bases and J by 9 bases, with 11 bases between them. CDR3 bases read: TGTGCCAGCAGCCGACATGCTGGTGAG. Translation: CASSRHAGE. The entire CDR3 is CASSRHAGEQFF.

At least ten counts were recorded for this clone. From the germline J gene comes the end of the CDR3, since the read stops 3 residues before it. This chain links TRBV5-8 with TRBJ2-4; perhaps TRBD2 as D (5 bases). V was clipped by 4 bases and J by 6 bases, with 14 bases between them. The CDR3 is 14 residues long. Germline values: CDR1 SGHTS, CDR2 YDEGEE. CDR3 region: CASSPLREGNIQYF. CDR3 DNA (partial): TGTGCCAGCAGCCCCCTACGTGAGGGAAACATT.